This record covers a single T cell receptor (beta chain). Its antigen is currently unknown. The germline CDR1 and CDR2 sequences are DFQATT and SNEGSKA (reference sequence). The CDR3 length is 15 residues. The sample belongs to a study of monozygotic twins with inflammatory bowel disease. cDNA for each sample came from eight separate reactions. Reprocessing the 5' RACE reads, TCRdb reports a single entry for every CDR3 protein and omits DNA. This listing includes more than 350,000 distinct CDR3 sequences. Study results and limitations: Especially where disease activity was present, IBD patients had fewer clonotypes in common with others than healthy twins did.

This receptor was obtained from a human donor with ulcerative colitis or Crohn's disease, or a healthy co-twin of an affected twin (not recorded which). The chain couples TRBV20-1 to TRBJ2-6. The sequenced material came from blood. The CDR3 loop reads CSASPFLKGANVLTF.